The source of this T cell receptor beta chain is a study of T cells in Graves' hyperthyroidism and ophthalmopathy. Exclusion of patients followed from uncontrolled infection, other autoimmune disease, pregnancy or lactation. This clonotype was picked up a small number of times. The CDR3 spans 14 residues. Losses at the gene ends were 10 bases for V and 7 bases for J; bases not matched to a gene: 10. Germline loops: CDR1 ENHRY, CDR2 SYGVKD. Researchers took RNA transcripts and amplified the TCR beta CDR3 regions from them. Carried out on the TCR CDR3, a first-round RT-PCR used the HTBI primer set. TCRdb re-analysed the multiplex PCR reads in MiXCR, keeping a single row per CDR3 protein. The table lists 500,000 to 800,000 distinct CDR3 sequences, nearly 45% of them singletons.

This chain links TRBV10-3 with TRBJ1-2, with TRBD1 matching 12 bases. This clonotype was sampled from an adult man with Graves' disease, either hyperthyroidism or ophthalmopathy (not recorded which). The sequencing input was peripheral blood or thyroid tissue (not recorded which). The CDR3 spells CASSRDRGRSGYTF. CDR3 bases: TGTGCCAGCAGCCGGGACAGGGGGCGAAGTGGCTACACCTTC.